This TCR beta chain comes out of a study of glioma-infiltrating T cells. Study results and limitations: Above-expected tissue-blood divergence occurred in all gliomas, most in low-grade ones.

TCR alpha and beta CDR3 regions were amplified from RNA using iRepertoire nested multiplex PCR. One-step reverse transcription and amplification started from approximately 100-400 ng of tissue mRNA or PBMC total RNA. TCRdb reprocessed the multiplex PCR reads with MiXCR, giving one entry per CDR3 protein. Here the sample spans fewer than 200,000 distinct CDR3 sequences, about 40% being singletons. Notes on this clonotype: What it binds is not known.

Sequencing was performed on glioma tissue, nonneoplastic brain tissue, or PBMCs (not recorded which). The source is a human donor with low-grade glioma or glioblastoma, undergoing nonglioma brain surgery, or in good health (not recorded which).

This CDR3 reads CASSRGWNTEAFF. The CDR3 nucleotides read TGTGCCAGCAGTCGTGGGTGGAACACTGAAGCTTTCTTT. The chain links TRBV12-3 or TRBV12-4 to TRBJ1-1; D remains ambiguous. This CDR3 region has 13 residues. Trimming cost V 5 bases and J 1 base, with 8 bases left between them.